This T cell receptor (beta chain) was profiled in a study of graft-versus-host responses after intestinal transplantation. About the study: After anti-thymocyte globulin induction, recipients took tacrolimus and steroids for three to four years. Study outcomes and limitations: High graft-versus-host to host-versus-graft T cell clonal ratios marked allografts of patients with graft-donor macrochimerism. Early post-transplant HvG declines tracked with peak circulating GvH clone levels.

Germline V gives CDR1 GTSNPN, CDR2 SVGIG (reference sequence). V shed 2 bases and J 3 bases; nucleotides not matched to a gene: 3. The length of the CDR3 is 13 residues. With respect to this clone: Its antigen is still unknown.

The repertoire was sequenced with immunoSEQ multiplex PCR; TCRdb's copy has only in-frame clones and lacks some. The data show about 57,000 clones, around 90% seen once. This chain joins TRBV30 and TRBJ1-1; 7 nucleotides match TRBD1. The sequence was collected from a human patient who received an intestinal transplant, so some T cells may come from the graft donor. The source material was PBMCs, sampled 26 days after transplant. The CDR3 spells CAWSSQGDTEAFF. The CDR3 DNA reads TGTGCCTGGAGTAGCCAGGGGGACACTGAAGCTTTCTTT.